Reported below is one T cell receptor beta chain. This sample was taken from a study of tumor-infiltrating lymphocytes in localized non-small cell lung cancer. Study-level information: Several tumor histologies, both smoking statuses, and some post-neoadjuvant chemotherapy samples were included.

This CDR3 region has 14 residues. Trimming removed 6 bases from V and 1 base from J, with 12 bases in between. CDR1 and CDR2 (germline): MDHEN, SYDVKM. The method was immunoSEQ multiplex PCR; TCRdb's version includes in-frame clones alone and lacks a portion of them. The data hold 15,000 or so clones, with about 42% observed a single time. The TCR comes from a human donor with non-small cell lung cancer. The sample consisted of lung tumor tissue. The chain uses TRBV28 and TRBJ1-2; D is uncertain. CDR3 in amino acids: CASRPHGGNYGYTF. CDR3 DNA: TGTGCCAGCAGGCCTCACGGTGGTAACTATGGCTACACCTTC.